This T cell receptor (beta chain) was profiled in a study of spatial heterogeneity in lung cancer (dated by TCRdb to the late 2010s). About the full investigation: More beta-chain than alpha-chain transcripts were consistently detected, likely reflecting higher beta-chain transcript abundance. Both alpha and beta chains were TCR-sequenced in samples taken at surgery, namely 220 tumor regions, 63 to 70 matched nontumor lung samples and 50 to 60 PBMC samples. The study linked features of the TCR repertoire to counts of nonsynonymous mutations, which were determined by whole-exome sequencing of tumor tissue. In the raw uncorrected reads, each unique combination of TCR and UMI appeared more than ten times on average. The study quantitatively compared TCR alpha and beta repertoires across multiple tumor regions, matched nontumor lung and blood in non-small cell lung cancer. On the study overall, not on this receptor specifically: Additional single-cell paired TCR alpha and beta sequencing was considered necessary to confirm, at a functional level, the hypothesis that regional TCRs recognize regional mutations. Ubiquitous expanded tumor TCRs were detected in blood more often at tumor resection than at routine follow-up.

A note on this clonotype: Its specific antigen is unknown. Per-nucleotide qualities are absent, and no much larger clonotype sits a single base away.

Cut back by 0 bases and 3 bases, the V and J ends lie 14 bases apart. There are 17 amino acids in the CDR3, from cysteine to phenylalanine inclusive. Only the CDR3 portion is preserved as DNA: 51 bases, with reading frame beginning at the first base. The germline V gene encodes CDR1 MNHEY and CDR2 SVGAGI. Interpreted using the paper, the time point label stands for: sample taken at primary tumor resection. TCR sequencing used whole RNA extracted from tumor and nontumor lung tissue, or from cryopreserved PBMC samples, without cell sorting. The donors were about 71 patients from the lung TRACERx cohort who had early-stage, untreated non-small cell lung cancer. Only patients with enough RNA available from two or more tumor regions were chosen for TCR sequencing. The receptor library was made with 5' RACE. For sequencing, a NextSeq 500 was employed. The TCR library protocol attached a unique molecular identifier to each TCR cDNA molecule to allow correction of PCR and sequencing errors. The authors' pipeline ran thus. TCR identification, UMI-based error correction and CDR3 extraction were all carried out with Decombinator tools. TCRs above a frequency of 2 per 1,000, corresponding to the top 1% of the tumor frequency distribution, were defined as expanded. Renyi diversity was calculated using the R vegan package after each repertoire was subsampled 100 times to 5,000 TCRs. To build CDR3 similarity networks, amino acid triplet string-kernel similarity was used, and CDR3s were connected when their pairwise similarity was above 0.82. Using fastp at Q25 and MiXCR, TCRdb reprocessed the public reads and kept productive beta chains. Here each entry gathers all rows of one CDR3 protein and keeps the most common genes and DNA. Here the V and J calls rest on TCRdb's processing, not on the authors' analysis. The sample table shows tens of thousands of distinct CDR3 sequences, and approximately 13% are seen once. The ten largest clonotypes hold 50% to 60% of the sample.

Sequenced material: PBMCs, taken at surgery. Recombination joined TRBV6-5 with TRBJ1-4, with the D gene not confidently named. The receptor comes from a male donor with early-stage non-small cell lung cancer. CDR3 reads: CASSYSGYRAPNEKLFF. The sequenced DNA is TGTGCCAGCAGTTACTCGGGGTACCGCGCCCCTAATGAAAAACTGTTTTTT.